The clone carrying this TCR beta chain was detected a few times. The data originate from a study of blood T cells in healthy people across ages. Germline-derived CDR1 and CDR2 are ENHRY and SYGVKD. This CDR3 spans 15 amino acids. After removal of 3 bases from V and 6 bases from J, the junction contained 7 bases not matched to a gene. It was with a sample-barcoded 5' primer and a J-beta primer mix that a second PCR of about 6 to 12 cycles was run. Samples each returned at least 2.5 million CDR3-containing paired-end reads. TCRdb ran MiXCR on the 5' RACE reads and lists one entry per CDR3 protein. The sample has 600,000 to 650,000 distinct CDR3 sequences; roughly 50% are singletons. The study recruited healthy Caucasian donors from Russia who were aged about 6 to 95.

Sequencing was done on a sample of blood. This TCR came from a man in his sixties in good health. This chain uses TRBV10-3 with TRBJ2-3, with 9 positions matching TRBD2. The CDR3 nucleotides are TGTGCCATCAGTGATCCTAGCGGGGAGGCGGATACGCAGTATTTT. This codes for CAISDPSGEADTQYF.